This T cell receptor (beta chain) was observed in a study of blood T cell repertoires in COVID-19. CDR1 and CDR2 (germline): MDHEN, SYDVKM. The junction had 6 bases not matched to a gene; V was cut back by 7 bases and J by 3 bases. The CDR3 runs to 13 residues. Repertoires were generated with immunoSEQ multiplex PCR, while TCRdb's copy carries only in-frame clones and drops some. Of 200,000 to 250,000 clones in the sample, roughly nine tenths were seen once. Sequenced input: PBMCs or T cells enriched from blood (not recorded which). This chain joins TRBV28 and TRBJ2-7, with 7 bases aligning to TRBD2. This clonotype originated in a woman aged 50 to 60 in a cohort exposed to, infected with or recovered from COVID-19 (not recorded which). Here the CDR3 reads CASTLAIDYEQYF. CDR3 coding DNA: TGTGCCAGCACACTAGCGATCGACTACGAGCAGTACTTC.